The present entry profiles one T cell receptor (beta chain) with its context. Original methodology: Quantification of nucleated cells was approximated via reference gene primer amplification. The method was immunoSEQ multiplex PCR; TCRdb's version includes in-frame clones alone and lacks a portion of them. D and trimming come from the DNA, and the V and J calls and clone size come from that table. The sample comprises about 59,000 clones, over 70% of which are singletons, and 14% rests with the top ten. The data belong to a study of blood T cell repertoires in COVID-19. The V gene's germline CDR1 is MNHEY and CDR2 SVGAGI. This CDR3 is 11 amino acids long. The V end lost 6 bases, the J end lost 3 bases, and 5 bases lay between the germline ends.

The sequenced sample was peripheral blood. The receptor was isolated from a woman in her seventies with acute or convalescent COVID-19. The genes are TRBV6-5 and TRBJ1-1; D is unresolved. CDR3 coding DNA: TGTGCCAGCAGGAGGGACACTGAAGCTTTCTTT. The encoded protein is CASRRDTEAFF.